The 27 T cell receptor beta chains reported below all come from one sample, sequenced in a study of T cell responses to AZD1222 COVID-19 vaccine. TCRdb's table, derived via immunoSEQ multiplex PCR, lists solely in-frame clones and lacks some. The data contain 100,000 or so clones, more than 70% of them singletons. The material sequenced was peripheral blood, taken 28 days after the second AZD1222 dose. These TCRs come from an adult who received the AZD1222 COVID-19 vaccine.

The genes are TRBV29-1 and TRBJ2-7, with D perhaps matching TRBD2 (5 bases). CDR1 and CDR2 (germline): SQVTM, ANQGSEA. This CDR3 is 12 amino acids long. Trimming took 3 bases from V and 7 from J, leaving 13 bases between them. DNA of the CDR3: TGCAGCGTTGATCGCGGGTCTGGGGAGCAGTACTTC. This codes for CSVDRGSGEQYF.

The CDR3 DNA follows: TGTGCCAGCAGCGTAGAAGGGACAGGGGGCGAGGAGCAGTACTTC. This codes for CASSVEGTGGEEQYF. J is TRBJ2-7 and V is TRBV9, with 12 bases identical to TRBD1. Losses at the gene ends were 0 bases for V and 7 bases for J; bases not matched to a gene: 5. Per germline, CDR1 SGDLS and CDR2 YYNGEE. The CDR3 runs 15 residues.

The chain has TRBV5-1 and TRBJ1-6; TRBD1 might be the D (6 bases). Germline assignment: CDR1 SGHRS and CDR2 YFSETQ. Trimming took off 0 bases at V and 9 bases at J, with 16 bases between the two ends. The CDR3 spans 16 residues. CDR3 loop: CASSLGLQGLSSPLHF. The CDR3 DNA reads TGCGCCAGCAGCTTGGGGCTACAGGGATTGAGTTCACCCCTCCACTTT.

The sample holds one count of this clone. The chain uses TRBV4-3 and TRBJ1-4; D not resolved. Trimming took off 0 bases at V and 7 bases at J, with 12 bases between the two ends. The CDR3 sequence is 15 residues long. In germline, CDR1 is LGHNA, CDR2 YSLEER. In DNA, the CDR3 is TGCGCCAGCAGCCAAGATACCGGCAGGTTTGAAAAACTGTTTTTT. This encodes CASSQDTGRFEKLFF.

The chain is built from TRBV6-4 and TRBJ2-2; 12 bases match TRBD2. V shed 3 bases, J shed 5 bases, and the junction held 4 bases outside the gene matches. This CDR3 has 16 amino acids. The V gene's germline CDR1 is MRHNA and CDR2 SNTAGT. The CDR3 sequence is CASSELAGGGTGELFF. Written as DNA, the CDR3 is TGTGCCAGCAGTGAACTAGCGGGAGGTGGAACCGGGGAGCTGTTTTTT.

This clone was observed a handful of times. This chain links TRBV19 with TRBJ1-3, with D unresolved. The ends were cut back, 3 bases at V and 3 bases at J, with 9 bases in the middle. The length of the CDR3 is 14 residues. Looked up from germline, CDR1 is LNHDA and CDR2 is SQIVND (reference sequence). CDR3 region: CASSIRSRGNTIYF. For the CDR3, the DNA is TGTGCCAGTAGTATCAGAAGTCGTGGAAACACCATATATTTT.

V gene TRBV7-2 combines with J gene TRBJ2-1; 7 positions match TRBD1. Unmatched junction bases numbered 8, after V lost 0 bases and J lost 6 bases. The CDR3 totals 16 residues. Per germline, CDR1 SGHTA and CDR2 FQGNSA. The CDR3 sequence: CASSLAKGGIVNEQFF. As DNA, the CDR3 is TGTGCCAGCAGCTTAGCGAAAGGGGGCATTGTCAATGAGCAGTTCTTC.

The V gene is TRBV30, the J gene TRBJ1-2, with TRBD1 matching over 7 bases. V gave up 2 bases and J gave up 5 bases; unmatched junction bases: 8. This CDR3 has 14 amino acids. Looked up from germline, CDR1 is GTSNPN and CDR2 is SVGIG (reference sequence). CDR3 DNA sequence: TGTGCCTGGAGTCGGCCGGGACAGCAATATGGCTACACCTTC. Translating it yields CAWSRPGQQYGYTF.

The genes are TRBV7-8 and TRBJ2-3, with 7 bases matching TRBD2. The germline CDR1 and CDR2 sequences are SGHVS and FQNEAQ. This CDR3 contains 17 residues. V trimming: 4 bases; J trimming: 0 bases; junction bases outside the gene matches: 10. The CDR3: CASSSRASGGSTDTQYF. Here the CDR3 DNA reads TGTGCCAGCAGCTCTAGGGCCTCGGGAGGTAGCACAGATACGCAGTATTTT.

The chain couples TRBV5-6 to TRBJ2-7; D gene uncertain. The germline V gene has CDR1 SGHDT and CDR2 YYEEEE. The CDR3 has 13 amino acids. V lost 2 bases to trimming and J lost 2 bases, with 8 bases between them. In DNA form, the CDR3 reads TGTGCCAGCAGCTTTAGTCGGGCCTACGAGCAGTACTTC. Translating gives CASSFSRAYEQYF.

The chain combines TRBV25-1 with TRBJ1-2, with 10 nucleotides matching TRBD1. This CDR3 is built from 17 residues. The V segment lost 3 bases and the J segment 4 bases; nucleotides outside the gene matches: 11. Germline CDR1 and CDR2: MGHDK and SYGVNS. The CDR3 DNA reads as TGTGCCAGCAGTGAGCTCCGGGGACAGGGGTTAGGCTATGGCTACACCTTC. Translating gives CASSELRGQGLGYGYTF.

The chain combines TRBV6-5 with TRBJ2-3; D possibly corresponds to TRBD2 (6 bases). The germline V and J ends were trimmed by 4 bases and 2 bases, with 10 bases remaining between them. Germline CDR1 reads MNHEY; CDR2 reads SVGAGI. The CDR3 runs to 14 residues. The CDR3 reads CASSFGGITDTQYF. The DNA for the CDR3 is TGTGCCAGCAGTTTTGGGGGGATCACAGATACGCAGTATTTT.

This clone was picked up one time. V gene TRBV6-1 combines with J gene TRBJ2-5; TRBD2 might be the D (5 bases). CDR1 is MNHNS and CDR2 is SASEGT in the germline V gene. The CDR3 has 15 amino acids. The V end was cut by 1 base, the J end by 4 bases, with 13 bases between. The CDR3, as DNA: TGTGCCAGCAGTGAAGATCTAGCTTTTATAGAGACCCAGTACTTC. This encodes CASSEDLAFIETQYF.

The chain uses TRBV7-2 and TRBJ2-5; 8 nucleotides align to TRBD2. Germline loops: CDR1 SGHTA, CDR2 FQGNSA. V shed 2 bases and J 1 base; nucleotides not matched to a gene: 3. This CDR3 spans 15 amino acids. The CDR3: CASSLTGTSQETQYF. CDR3 coding DNA: TGTGCCAGCAGCTTAACCGGGACTAGCCAAGAGACCCAGTACTTC. Full variable domain (outside the CDR3, taken from reference TRBV7-2 and TRBJ2-5): GAGVSQSPSNKVTEKGKDVELRCDPISGHTALYWYRQSLGQGLEFLIYFQGNSAPDKSGLPSDRFSAERTGGSVSTLTIQRTQQEDSAVYLCASSLTGTSQETQYFGPGTRLLVL.

The chain joins TRBV4-2 to TRBJ2-7; 11 bases line up with TRBD1. V dropped 1 base and J dropped 0; count of bases not matched to a gene: 8. CDR1 is LGHNA and CDR2 is YNFKEQ in the germline V gene. There are 18 residues in the CDR3. This chain's CDR3 is CASSQGPPGQGASYEQYF. CDR3 nucleotide sequence: TGTGCCAGCAGCCAAGGCCCCCCCGGACAGGGGGCCTCCTACGAGCAGTACTTC.

This chain links TRBV5-6 with TRBJ2-2, with 9 bases that match TRBD2. Germline V gives CDR1 SGHDT, CDR2 YYEEEE. CDR3 length equals 16 residues. J lost 5 bases, V lost 2 bases, and 7 bases had no gene match. CDR3 nucleotides: TGTGCCAGCAGCTTCGGCTCTAGCGGGATAACCGGGGAGCTGTTTTTT. It specifies CASSFGSSGITGELFF.

J is TRBJ2-7 and V is TRBV5-1, with 11 bases fitting TRBD2. CDR3 length equals 14 residues. Germline values: CDR1 SGHRS, CDR2 YFSETQ. V lost 3 bases to trimming and J lost 5 bases; unmatched junction nucleotides: 4. CDR3 residues: CASSSLAGGDEQYF. The CDR3 nucleotides are TGCGCCAGCAGCTCCCTAGCGGGAGGAGACGAGCAGTACTTC.

J is TRBJ1-5 and V is TRBV7-8; no definite D call. The germline V and J ends were trimmed by 2 bases and 2 bases, with 7 bases remaining between them. CDR3 length: 14 residues. CDR1 and CDR2 from the germline V gene are SGHVS and FQNEAQ. The CDR3, as DNA: TGTGCCAGCAGCTTATTAAGTGGCAATCAGCCCCAGCATTTT. Protein sequence: CASSLLSGNQPQHF.

The genes are TRBV2 and TRBJ2-5; D is uncertain. Looked up from germline, CDR1 is SNHLY and CDR2 is FYNNEI. The germline V and J ends were trimmed by 4 bases and 5 bases, with 11 bases remaining between them. The CDR3 runs 13 residues. The CDR3 DNA reads as TGTGCCAGCAGTGTATTGGGGATGGAGACCCAGTACTTC. This sequence encodes CASSVLGMETQYF.

This clone was observed a handful of times. The chain combines TRBV29-1 with TRBJ1-1, with D perhaps matching TRBD1 (6 bases). The germline CDR1 and CDR2 sequences are SQVTM and ANQGSEA. The CDR3 consists of 14 residues. V was cut by 6 bases and J by 1 base, with 15 bases left in between. CDR3 nucleotides: TGCAGCGTCCCAGTGGGGGGCGCGAACACTGAAGCTTTCTTT. It codes for CSVPVGGANTEAFF.

The genes are TRBV25-1 and TRBJ2-2, with TRBD1 as a possible D gene (5 bases). Per the germline V gene, CDR1 is MGHDK and CDR2 is SYGVNS. Trimming removed 6 bases from V and 5 bases from J, with 7 bases in between. The CDR3 has 12 residues. The CDR3 loop is CASSRATGELFF. As DNA, the CDR3 is TGTGCCAGCAGCAGGGCTACCGGGGAGCTGTTTTTT.

The chain recombines TRBV7-6 with TRBJ2-7; D is possibly TRBD1 (7 bases). Germline CDR1 and CDR2: SGHVS and FNYEAQ. V was clipped by 1 base and J by 5 bases, with 15 bases between them. The CDR3 is 15 residues long. CDR3 sequence: CASSLGRRGQDEQYF. The CDR3 DNA reads TGTGCCAGCAGCTTAGGAAGGAGGGGGCAGGACGAGCAGTACTTC.

The chain recombines TRBV28 with TRBJ2-1; D not resolved. The CDR3 runs 14 residues. V gave up 4 bases and J gave up 3 bases, with 10 bases separating them. Per the germline V gene, CDR1 is MDHEN and CDR2 is SYDVKM. The CDR3 reads CASSWGNGYNEQFF. CDR3 in DNA: TGTGCCAGCAGTTGGGGAAACGGCTACAATGAGCAGTTCTTC.

J is TRBJ1-4 and V is TRBV29-1; weak D call: TRBD1 (5 bases). Trimming took off 4 bases at V and 8 bases at J, with 11 bases between the two ends. The CDR3 contains 12 residues. CDR1 SQVTM and CDR2 ANQGSEA come from the germline V gene. CDR3 protein: CSVARADEKLFF. The DNA for the CDR3 is TGCAGCGTTGCCAGGGCTGACGAAAAACTGTTTTTT.

The V gene is TRBV7-2, the J gene TRBJ2-7; 10 bases fit TRBD1. The germline V gene has CDR1 SGHTA and CDR2 FQGNSA. Trimming removed 8 bases from V and 4 bases from J; junction bases left unmatched: 11. The CDR3 consists of 15 residues. In nucleotides, the CDR3 is TGTGCCAGCGCCTTGGGGACAGGGGTATTATACGAGCAGTACTTC. Translation: CASALGTGVLYEQYF.

V usage is TRBV19 and J usage is TRBJ1-2, with 9 bases aligning to TRBD1. V trimming: 5 bases; J trimming: 6 bases; junction bases outside the gene matches: 1. CDR1 is LNHDA, CDR2 SQIVND, per germline (reference sequence). This CDR3 comprises 12 residues. In nucleotides, the CDR3 is TGTGCCAGTAGTTGGACAGGGGATGGCTACACCTTC. Translation: CASSWTGDGYTF. The full variable domain, completed using reference TRBV19 and TRBJ1-2, is DGGITQSPKYLFRKEGQNVTLSCEQNLNHDAMYWYRQDPGQGLRLIYYSQIVNDFQKGDIAEGYSVSREKKESFPLTVTSAQKNPTAFYLCASSWTGDGYTFGSGTRLTVV.

The chain combines TRBV5-1 with TRBJ2-7; 9 bases align to TRBD1. CDR1 SGHRS and CDR2 YFSETQ come from the germline V gene. The CDR3 runs 15 residues. V was clipped by 3 bases and J by 5 bases; unmatched bases: 9. CDR3 nucleotide sequence: TGCGCCAGCAGCTGGGCAGGGACAGGGTTTAACGAGCAGTACTTC. Residues: CASSWAGTGFNEQYF.